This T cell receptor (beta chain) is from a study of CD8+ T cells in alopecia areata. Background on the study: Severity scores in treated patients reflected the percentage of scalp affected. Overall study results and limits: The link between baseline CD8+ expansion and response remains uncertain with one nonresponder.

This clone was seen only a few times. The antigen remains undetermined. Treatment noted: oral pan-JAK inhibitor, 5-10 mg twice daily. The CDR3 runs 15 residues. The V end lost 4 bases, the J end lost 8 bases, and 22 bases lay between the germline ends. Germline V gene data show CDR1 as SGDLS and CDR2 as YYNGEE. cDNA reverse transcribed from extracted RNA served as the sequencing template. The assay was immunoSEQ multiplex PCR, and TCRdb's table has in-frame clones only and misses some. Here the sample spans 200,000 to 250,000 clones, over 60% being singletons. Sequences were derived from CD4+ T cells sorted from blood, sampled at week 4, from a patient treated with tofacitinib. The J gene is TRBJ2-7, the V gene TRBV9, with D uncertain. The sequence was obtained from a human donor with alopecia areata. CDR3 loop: CASSPTVGSSDKQYF. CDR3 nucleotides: TGTGCCAGCAGCCCCACGGTGGGCAGTTCCGACAAGCAGTACTTC. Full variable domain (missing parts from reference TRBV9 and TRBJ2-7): DSGVTQTPKHLITATGQRVTLRCSPRSGDLSVYWYQQSLDQGLQFLIQYYNGEERAKGNILERFSAQQFPDLHSELNLSSLELGDSALYFCASSPTVGSSDKQYFGPGTRLTVT.